Below are 8 T cell receptor beta chains sequenced from a single sample in a study of T cells in Graves' hyperthyroidism and ophthalmopathy. It was RNA transcripts that yielded the amplified TCR beta CDR3 regions. Primed by the HTBI set, a first-round RT-PCR was run on the TCR CDR3. TCRdb re-derived calls from the multiplex PCR reads in MiXCR, one entry per CDR3 protein. The repertoire holds some 300,000 distinct CDR3 sequences, with about an eighth as singletons. The sequencing sample was made of blood. The receptors were sampled from a woman aged 40 to 50 with Graves' hyperthyroidism.

The J gene is TRBJ2-1, the V gene TRBV7-8, with D perhaps matching TRBD2 (5 bases). Trimming removed 3 bases from V and 0 bases from J, with 21 bases in between. Per the germline V gene, CDR1 is SGHVS and CDR2 is FQNEAQ. This CDR3 has 19 amino acids. CDR3 bases: TGTGCCAGCAGCTTTAAGAGAGGGCCCCCATTTCGCTCCTACAATGAGCAGTTCTTC. It encodes CASSFKRGPPFRSYNEQFF.

There are many counts of this clonotype. The chain links TRBV12-3 or TRBV12-4 to TRBJ1-1; no definite D call. V was trimmed by 0 bases and J by 1 base, leaving 12 bases between them. This CDR3 has 16 amino acids. CDR3 protein: CASSLAVGTANTEAFF. The DNA of the CDR3 is TGTGCCAGCAGTTTAGCGGTAGGAACAGCGAACACTGAAGCTTTCTTT.

This chain uses TRBV29-1 with TRBJ2-1; a possible D gene is TRBD2 (6 bases). The CDR3 is made up of 14 amino acids. Germline assignment: CDR1 SQVTM and CDR2 ANQGSEA. V was trimmed by 6 bases and J by 6 bases, leaving 18 bases between them. CDR3 sequence: CSVGSWAGINEQFF. The CDR3 coding sequence is TGCAGCGTGGGGAGTTGGGCGGGGATCAATGAGCAGTTCTTC.

This sequence joins TRBV12-5 and TRBJ1-3, with D possibly TRBD1 on 5 matching bases. Germline assignment: CDR1 LGHNT and CDR2 FRNRAP. The CDR3 extends over 16 amino acids. Trimming took 3 bases from V and 7 from J, leaving 19 bases between them. The CDR3 here is CASGFPSGLGTNTIYF. In nucleotides, the CDR3 is TGTGCTAGTGGTTTCCCCTCGGGACTCGGCACGAACACCATATATTTT.

This clonotype was seen a few times. The chain is built from TRBV6-4 and TRBJ2-2; D remains unclear. Germline CDR1 and CDR2: MRHNA and SNTAGT. The CDR3 is 14 amino acids. Trimming removed 0 bases at V and 6 bases at J, with 8 bases between. The CDR3 loop is CASSDSFPPGELFF. CDR3 DNA: TGTGCCAGCAGTGACTCGTTTCCCCCCGGGGAGCTGTTTTTT.

This clonotype was detected a few times. The chain combines TRBV6-4 with TRBJ2-2; D is perhaps TRBD1 (5 bases). CDR1 is MRHNA, CDR2 SNTAGT, per germline. This CDR3 is built from 14 residues. Trimming took 7 bases from V and 6 from J, leaving 15 bases between them. CDR3 sequence (DNA): TGTGCCAGCAAAGAAAGCAGGGCGGCCGGGGAGCTGTTTTTT. Translation gives CASKESRAAGELFF.

This clonotype was recorded at least ten times. CDR3 bases: TGTGCCAGCAGCTCTGGGGCGATTTCCACTGAAGCTTTCTTT. It translates to CASSSGAISTEAFF. The rearrangement links TRBV11-3 to TRBJ1-1; D is possibly TRBD1 (5 bases). From germline, CDR1 is SGHNT and CDR2 YENEEA. V shed 4 bases and J shed 4 bases, with 13 bases lying between them. The CDR3 covers 14 residues. Full variable domain (outside the CDR3, taken from reference TRBV11-3 and TRBJ1-1): EAGVVQSPRYKIIEKKQPVAFWCNPISGHNTLYWYLQNLGQGPELLIRYENEEAVDDSQLPKDRFSAERLKGVDSTLKIQPAELGDSAVYLCASSSGAISTEAFFGQGTRLTVV.

This clonotype came up many times. The CDR3 loop reads CASSVLAGLAIHDTQYF. The CDR3 nucleotides read TGTGCCAGCAGTGTCCTCGCTGGCCTAGCGATACATGATACGCAGTATTTT. The V gene is TRBV2, the J gene TRBJ2-3, with a possible D match to TRBD2 (6 bases). V dropped 4 bases and J dropped 6 bases, with 23 bases sitting between them. Per germline, CDR1 SNHLY and CDR2 FYNNEI. The CDR3 is 17 residues long.